This TCR beta chain is from a study of tumor-infiltrating lymphocytes in primary liver carcinoma. Study as a whole: Primary liver carcinoma in the patients was surgically resected.

It was unsorted whole blood that yielded blood RNA, and germline DNA was also extracted. Researchers generated TCR beta cDNA from approximately 500 ng of total RNA, relying on a constant-region primer. Generation of the TCR beta libraries relied on three nested multiplex PCR rounds using slightly modified ARM-PCR. Via MiXCR, TCRdb re-called the multiplex PCR reads, giving one row per CDR3 protein. This sample has fewer than 350,000 distinct CDR3 sequences; almost 65% occur once, and the top ten carry about 6.5%. This clonotype was picked up a small number of times. This TCR was recovered from a man between 35 and 55 years old with primary liver carcinoma and hepatitis B virus infection. Sequenced material: peripheral blood.

CDR3 residues: CASSLDPSGRQGTGELFF. The CDR3 coding sequence is TGCGCCAGCAGCTTGGACCCAAGCGGGAGGCAAGGCACCGGGGAGCTGTTTTTT. V gene TRBV5-1 combines with J gene TRBJ2-2; 9 nucleotides line up with TRBD2. V lost 0 bases and J lost 4; bases outside the gene matches: 10. The CDR3 has 18 amino acids. Germline assignment: CDR1 SGHRS and CDR2 YFSETQ.